What follows describes a single T cell receptor beta chain. The antigen is undetermined. This sample was included in a study of human versus mouse CDR3 diversity and MHC coevolution. Study information: Reported immunoSEQ sensitivity was one in 200,000 T cells, with reduced amplification bias. Points from the study as a whole: Clonal inequality was lowest in two of the three human donors. iCHAO1 estimated the human TCR beta repertoire at 1.5 million to 2 million clonotypes.

Trimming stripped 4 bases from V and 4 bases from J, with 8 bases between. CDR3 size: 13 residues. The germline gives CDR1 SEHNR, CDR2 FQNEAQ (reference sequence). Sorting isolated naive CD4 T cells lacking CD45RO and expressing CD62L. Only in-frame clones appear in the TCRdb table, and some are missing; sequencing was by immunoSEQ multiplex PCR. The sample lists about 81,000 clones; approximately 92% were seen once. The chain uses TRBV7-9 and TRBJ2-1; D is ambiguous. This TCR derives from a person between 25 and 70 years old in good health. Sequencing input: naive CD4+ T cells from blood. Subset reported: CD45RO-negative CD62L-positive naive CD4 T cells. CDR3: CASSSLSYNEQFF. For the CDR3, the DNA is TGTGCCAGCAGCTCCCTTTCTTACAATGAGCAGTTCTTC.